What follows is one T cell receptor beta chain and its context. These data originate in a study of blood T cell repertoires in COVID-19. Per the original methods: Amplification of reference gene primers was used by the study to estimate nucleated cell counts. Method: immunoSEQ multiplex PCR; TCRdb's copy keeps in-frame clones and lacks some. Clone size and the V and J calls come from that table; the DNA yielded D and trimming. Of 9,500 to 11,000 clones detected, nearly 90% appear once; the ten largest clones hold around 6%. Per germline, CDR1 MDHEN and CDR2 SYDVKM. Deletions cut 6 bases from V and 3 bases from J, with 16 bases between. CDR3 length: 15 residues.

The source of this sequence is a human donor in a cohort sampled during active COVID-19. The chain carries TRBV28 and TRBJ2-3; D might be TRBD2 (6 bases). Material for sequencing was peripheral blood. The CDR3 DNA sequence: TGTGCCAGCAGCCCACCGTCGGGACTTACAGATACGCAGTATTTT. It is translated as CASSPPSGLTDTQYF.